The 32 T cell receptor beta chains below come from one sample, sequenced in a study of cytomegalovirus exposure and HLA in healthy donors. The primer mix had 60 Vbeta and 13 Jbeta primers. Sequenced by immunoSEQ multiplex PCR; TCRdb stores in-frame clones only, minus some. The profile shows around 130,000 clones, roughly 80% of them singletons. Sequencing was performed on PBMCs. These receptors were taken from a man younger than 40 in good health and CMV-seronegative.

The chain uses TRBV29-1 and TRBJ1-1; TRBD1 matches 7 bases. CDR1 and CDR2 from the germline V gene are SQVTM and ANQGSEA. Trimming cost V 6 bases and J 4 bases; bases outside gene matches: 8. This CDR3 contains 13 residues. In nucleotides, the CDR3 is TGCAGCGTAATAACAGGGGCTGGCACTGAAGCTTTCTTT. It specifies CSVITGAGTEAFF.

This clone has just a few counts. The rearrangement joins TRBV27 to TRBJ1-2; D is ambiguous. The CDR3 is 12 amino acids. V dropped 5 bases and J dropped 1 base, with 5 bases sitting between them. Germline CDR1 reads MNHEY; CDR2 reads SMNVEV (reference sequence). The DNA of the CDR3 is TGTGCCAGCAGTACGGGTAACTATGGCTACACCTTC. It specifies CASSTGNYGYTF.

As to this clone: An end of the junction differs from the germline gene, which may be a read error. CDR3 nucleotides: TGTGCCAGCAGTTACACAGGTAGGAGCAATCAGCCCCAGAATTTT. This codes for CASSYTGRSNQPQNF. The V gene is TRBV2, the J gene TRBJ1-5; TRBD1 is a possible D gene (5 bases). This CDR3 is built from 15 residues. The germline V gene has CDR1 SNHLY and CDR2 FYNNEI.

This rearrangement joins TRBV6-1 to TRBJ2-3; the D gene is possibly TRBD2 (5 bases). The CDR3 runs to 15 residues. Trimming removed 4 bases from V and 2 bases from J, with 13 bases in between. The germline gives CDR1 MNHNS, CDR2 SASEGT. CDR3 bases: TGTGCCAGCAGTGTTGGACGGGGATCCACAGATACGCAGTATTTT. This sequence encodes CASSVGRGSTDTQYF.

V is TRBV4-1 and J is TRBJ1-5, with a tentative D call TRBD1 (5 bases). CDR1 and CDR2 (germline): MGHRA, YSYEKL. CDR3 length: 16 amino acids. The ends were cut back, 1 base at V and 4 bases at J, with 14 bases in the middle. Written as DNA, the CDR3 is TGCGCCAGCAGCCAAGGCCCAGAGGACACAAATCAGCCCCAGCATTTT. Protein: CASSQGPEDTNQPQHF.

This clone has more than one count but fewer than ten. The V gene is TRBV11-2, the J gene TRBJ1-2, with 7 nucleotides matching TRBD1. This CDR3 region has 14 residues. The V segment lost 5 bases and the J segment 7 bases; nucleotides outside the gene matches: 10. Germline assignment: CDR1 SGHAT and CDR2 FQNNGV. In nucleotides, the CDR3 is TGTGCCAGCAGCACCGGGAGACAGGGAGGTGGCTACACCTTC. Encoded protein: CASSTGRQGGGYTF.

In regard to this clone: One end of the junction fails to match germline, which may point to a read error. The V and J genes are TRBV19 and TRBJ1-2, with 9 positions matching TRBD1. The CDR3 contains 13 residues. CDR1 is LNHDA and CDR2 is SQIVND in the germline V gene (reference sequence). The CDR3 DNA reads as TGTGCCAGTAGTCCAGGGACAGGGAACGGCTACCCCTTC. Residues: CASSPGTGNGYPF. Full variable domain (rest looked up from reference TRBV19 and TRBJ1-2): DGGITQSPKYLFRKEGQNVTLSCEQNLNHDAMYWYRQDPGQGLRLIYYSQIVNDFQKGDIAEGYSVSREKKESFPLTVTSAQKNPTAFYLCASSPGTGNGYPFGSGTRLTVV.

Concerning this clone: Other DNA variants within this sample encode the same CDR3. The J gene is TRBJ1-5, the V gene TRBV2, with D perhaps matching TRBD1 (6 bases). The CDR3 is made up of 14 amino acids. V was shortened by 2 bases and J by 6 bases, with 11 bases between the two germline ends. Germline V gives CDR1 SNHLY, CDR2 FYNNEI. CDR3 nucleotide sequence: TGTGCCAGCAGTGAAAATCAGGGGAGTCAGCCCCAGCATTTT. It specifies CASSENQGSQPQHF.

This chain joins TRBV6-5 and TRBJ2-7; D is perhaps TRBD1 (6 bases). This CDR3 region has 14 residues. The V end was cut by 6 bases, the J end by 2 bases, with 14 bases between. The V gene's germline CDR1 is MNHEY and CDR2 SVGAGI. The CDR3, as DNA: TGTGCCAGCAGCCTCCTTACAGGGCCCTACGAGCAGTACTTC. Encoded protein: CASSLLTGPYEQYF.

In nucleotides, the CDR3 is TGCGCCAGCAGCTTGTTTGGGGCGGGAGGGCGGAATGAGCAGTTCTTC. Translating it yields CASSLFGAGGRNEQFF. The chain carries TRBV5-1 and TRBJ2-1; TRBD2 aligns across 9 bases. Germline V gene lookup returns CDR1 SGHRS and CDR2 YFSETQ. J gave up 7 bases and V 1 base, and 9 bases lay outside the gene matches. There are 16 residues in the CDR3.

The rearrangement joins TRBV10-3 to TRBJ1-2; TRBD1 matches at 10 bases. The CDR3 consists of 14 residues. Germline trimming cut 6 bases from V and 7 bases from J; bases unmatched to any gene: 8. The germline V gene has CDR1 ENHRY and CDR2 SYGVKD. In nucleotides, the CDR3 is TGTGCCATCAGGAAGGGACAGGGGTTGGGTGGCTACACCTTC. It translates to CAIRKGQGLGGYTF.

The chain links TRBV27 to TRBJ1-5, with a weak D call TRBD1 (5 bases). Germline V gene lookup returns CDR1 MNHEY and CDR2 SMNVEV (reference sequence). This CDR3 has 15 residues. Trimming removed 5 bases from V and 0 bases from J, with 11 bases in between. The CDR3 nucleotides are TGTGCCAGCAGTCCAGGGCCGCCTAGCAATCAGCCCCAGCATTTT. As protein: CASSPGPPSNQPQHF.

The CDR3, as DNA: TGCAGCGCAACCGAGGGGGCAACTAATGAAAAACTGTTTTTT. This sequence encodes CSATEGATNEKLFF. The chain carries TRBV29-1 and TRBJ1-4; tentatively, D is TRBD1 (6 bases). Germline-derived CDR1 and CDR2 are SQVTM and ANQGSEA. Trimming took 7 bases from V and 0 from J, leaving 12 bases between them. The CDR3 has 14 residues.

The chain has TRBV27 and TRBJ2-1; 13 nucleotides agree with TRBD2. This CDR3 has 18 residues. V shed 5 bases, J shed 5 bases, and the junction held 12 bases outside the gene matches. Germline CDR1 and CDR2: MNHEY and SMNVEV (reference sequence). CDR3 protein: CASSIRPGTSGKHNEQFF. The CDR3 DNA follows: TGTGCCAGCAGTATCCGCCCCGGGACTAGCGGGAAACACAATGAGCAGTTCTTC.

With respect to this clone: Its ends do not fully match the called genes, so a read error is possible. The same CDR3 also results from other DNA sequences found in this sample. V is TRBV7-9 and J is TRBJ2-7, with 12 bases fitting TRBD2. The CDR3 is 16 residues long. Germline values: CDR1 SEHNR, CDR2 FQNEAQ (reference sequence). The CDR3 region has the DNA TGTGCCAGCAGCTTAGGGGGACTAGCGGGCTCCTATGAGCAGTACTTC. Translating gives CASSLGGLAGSYEQYF.

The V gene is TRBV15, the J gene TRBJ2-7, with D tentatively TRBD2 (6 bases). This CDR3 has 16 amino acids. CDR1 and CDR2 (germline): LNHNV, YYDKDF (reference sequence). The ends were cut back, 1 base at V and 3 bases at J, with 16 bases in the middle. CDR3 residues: CATSRGATGTYYEQYF. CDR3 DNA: TGTGCCACCAGCAGAGGAGCCACCGGGACTTACTACGAGCAGTACTTC.

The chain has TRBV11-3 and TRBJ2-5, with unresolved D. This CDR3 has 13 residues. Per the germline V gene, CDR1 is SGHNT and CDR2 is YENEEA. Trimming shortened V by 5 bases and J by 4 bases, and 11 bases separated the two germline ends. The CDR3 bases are TGTGCCAGCAGCCAAGGAGCTGGAGAGACCCAGTACTTC. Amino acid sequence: CASSQGAGETQYF.

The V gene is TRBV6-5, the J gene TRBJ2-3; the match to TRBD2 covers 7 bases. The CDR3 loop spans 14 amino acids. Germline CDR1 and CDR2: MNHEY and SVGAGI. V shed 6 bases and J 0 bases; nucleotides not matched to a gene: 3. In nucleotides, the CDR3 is TGTGCCAGCAGACCGCGGGGGAGCACAGATACGCAGTATTTT. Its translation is CASRPRGSTDTQYF.

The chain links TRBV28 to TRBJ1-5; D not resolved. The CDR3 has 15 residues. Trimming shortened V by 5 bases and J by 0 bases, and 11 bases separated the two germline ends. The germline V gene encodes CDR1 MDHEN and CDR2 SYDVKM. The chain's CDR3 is CASSPISTSNQPQHF. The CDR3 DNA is TGTGCCAGCAGTCCTATATCAACTAGCAATCAGCCCCAGCATTTT. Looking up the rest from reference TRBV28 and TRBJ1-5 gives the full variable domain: DVKVTQSSRYLVKRTGEKVFLECVQDMDHENMFWYRQDPGLGLRLIYFSYDVKMKEKGDIPEGYSVSREKKERFSLILESASTNQTSMYLCASSPISTSNQPQHFGDGTRLSIL.

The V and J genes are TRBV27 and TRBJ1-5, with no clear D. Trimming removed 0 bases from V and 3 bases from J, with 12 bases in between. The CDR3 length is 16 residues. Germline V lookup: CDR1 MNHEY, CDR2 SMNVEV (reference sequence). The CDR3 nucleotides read TGTGCCAGCAGTTTATCGCAAGCCGGGGTCAATCAGCCCCAGCATTTT. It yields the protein CASSLSQAGVNQPQHF.

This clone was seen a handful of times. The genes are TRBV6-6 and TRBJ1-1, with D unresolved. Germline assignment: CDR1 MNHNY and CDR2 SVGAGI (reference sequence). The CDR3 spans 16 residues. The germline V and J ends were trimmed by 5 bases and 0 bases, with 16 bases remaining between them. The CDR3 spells CASSQTGNPMNTEAFF. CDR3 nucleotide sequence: TGTGCCAGCAGTCAGACCGGGAACCCAATGAACACTGAAGCTTTCTTT.

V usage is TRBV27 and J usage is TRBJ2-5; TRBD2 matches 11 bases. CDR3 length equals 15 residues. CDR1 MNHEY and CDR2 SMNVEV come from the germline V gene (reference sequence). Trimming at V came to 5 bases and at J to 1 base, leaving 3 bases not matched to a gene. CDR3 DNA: TGTGCCAGCAGTCGGACTAGCGGGTTCCAAGAGACCCAGTACTTC. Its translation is CASSRTSGFQETQYF.

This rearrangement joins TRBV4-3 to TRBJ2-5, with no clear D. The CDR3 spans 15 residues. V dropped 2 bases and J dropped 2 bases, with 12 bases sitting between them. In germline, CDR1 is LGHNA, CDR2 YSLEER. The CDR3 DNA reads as TGCGCCAGCAGCCAAATGGTACCGAGGCAAGAGACCCAGTACTTC. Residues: CASSQMVPRQETQYF.

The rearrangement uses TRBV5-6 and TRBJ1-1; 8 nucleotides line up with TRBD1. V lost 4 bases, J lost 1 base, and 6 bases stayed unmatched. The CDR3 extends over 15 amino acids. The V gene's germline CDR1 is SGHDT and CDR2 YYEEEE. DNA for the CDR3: TGTGCCAGCAGCCCCACGACAGGGGCGAACACTGAAGCTTTCTTT. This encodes CASSPTTGANTEAFF.

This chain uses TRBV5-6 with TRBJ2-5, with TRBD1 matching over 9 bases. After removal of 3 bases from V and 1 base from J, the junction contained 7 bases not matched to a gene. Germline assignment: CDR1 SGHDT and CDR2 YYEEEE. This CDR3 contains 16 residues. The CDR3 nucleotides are TGTGCCAGCAGCTGGGGACAGGGACCTCTCCAAGAGACCCAGTACTTC. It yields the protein CASSWGQGPLQETQYF.

CDR3 DNA: TGTGCCAGCAGCTTAGGAGTCTGGGGGGGCACTGAAGCTTTCTTT. Translation gives CASSLGVWGGTEAFF. The V and J genes are TRBV7-9 and TRBJ1-1, with D maybe TRBD1 (5 bases). Germline V CDR1 and CDR2: SEHNR, FQNEAQ (reference sequence). This CDR3 has 15 amino acids. Between the trimmed V and J ends, which lost 1 base and 4 bases, there was a span of 13 bases.

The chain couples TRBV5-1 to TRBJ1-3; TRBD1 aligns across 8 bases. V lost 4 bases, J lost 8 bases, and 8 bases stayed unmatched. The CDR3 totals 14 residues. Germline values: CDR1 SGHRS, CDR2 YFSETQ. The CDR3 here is CASSIGTGGDTIYF. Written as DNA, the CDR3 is TGCGCCAGCAGCATTGGGACAGGCGGAGACACCATATATTTT.

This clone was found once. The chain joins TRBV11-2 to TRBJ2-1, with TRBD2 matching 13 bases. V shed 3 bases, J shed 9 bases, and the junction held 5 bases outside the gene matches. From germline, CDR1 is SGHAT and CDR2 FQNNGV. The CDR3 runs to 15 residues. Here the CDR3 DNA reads TGTGCCAGCAGCTTCGGACTAGCGGGAGCAACTGAGCAGTTCTTC. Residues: CASSFGLAGATEQFF.

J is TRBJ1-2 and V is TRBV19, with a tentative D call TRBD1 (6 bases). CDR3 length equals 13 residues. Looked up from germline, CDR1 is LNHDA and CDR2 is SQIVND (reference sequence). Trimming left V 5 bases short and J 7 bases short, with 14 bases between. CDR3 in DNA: TGTGCCAGTAGTGCAGGGGTGAGTTGTGGCTACACCTTC. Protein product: CASSAGVSCGYTF.

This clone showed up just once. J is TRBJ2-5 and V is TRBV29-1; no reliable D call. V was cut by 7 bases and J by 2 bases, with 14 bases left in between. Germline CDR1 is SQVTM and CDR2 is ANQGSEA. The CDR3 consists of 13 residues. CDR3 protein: CSAEVGQQETQYF. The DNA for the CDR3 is TGCAGCGCCGAAGTTGGCCAACAAGAGACCCAGTACTTC.

The CDR3 is CASHPKTSGTYEQYF. The CDR3 DNA is TGTGCCAGCCACCCGAAGACTAGCGGGACATACGAGCAGTACTTC. The gene calls are TRBV6-1 and TRBJ2-7, with 11 bases matching TRBD2. This CDR3 is built from 15 residues. Germline assignment: CDR1 MNHNS and CDR2 SASEGT. V lost 8 bases to trimming and J lost 4 bases; unmatched junction nucleotides: 10.

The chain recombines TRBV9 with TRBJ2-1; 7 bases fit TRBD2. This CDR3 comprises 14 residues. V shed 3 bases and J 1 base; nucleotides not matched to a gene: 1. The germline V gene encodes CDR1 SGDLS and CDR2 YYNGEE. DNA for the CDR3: TGTGCCAGCAGCGGCGGGGGATCCTACAATGAGCAGTTCTTC. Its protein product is CASSGGGSYNEQFF.